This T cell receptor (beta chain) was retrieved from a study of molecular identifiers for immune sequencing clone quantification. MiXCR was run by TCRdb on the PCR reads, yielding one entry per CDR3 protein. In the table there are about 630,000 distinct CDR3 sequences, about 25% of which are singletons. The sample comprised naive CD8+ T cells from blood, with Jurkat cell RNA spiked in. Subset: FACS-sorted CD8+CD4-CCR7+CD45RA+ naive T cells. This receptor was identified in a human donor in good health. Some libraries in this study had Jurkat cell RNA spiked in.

The CDR3 region has the DNA TGCAGTGCTAGAGGCGTTATAGTAGAGGGCCCGAACACCGGGGAGCTGTTTTTT. This encodes CSARGVIVEGPNTGELFF. V and J are TRBV20-1 and TRBJ2-2; perhaps TRBD2 as D (5 bases). The V end lost 1 base, the J end lost 0 bases, and 18 bases lay between the germline ends. The germline CDR1 and CDR2 sequences are DFQATT and SNEGSKA (reference sequence). The CDR3 spans 18 residues.